This is a list of T cell receptor beta chains from one sample in a study of Graves' ophthalmopathy and Graves' hyperthyroidism. TCRdb re-called the multiplex PCR reads with MiXCR, one entry per CDR3 protein. The sample has 650,000 to 800,000 distinct CDR3 sequences; roughly 41% are singletons. The sequenced material came from peripheral blood. Every receptor here comes from an adult man with Graves' ophthalmopathy. Both conserved end residues are part of each CDR3. Fields, in order: V gene, CDR3 protein.

TRBV7-8 | CASSPTGQGTDTQYF
TRBV12-5 | CASGLAIWGGEEVGNQPQHF
TRBV9 | CASSVGRDGYEQYF
TRBV13 | CASSAGTSGSYEQYF
TRBV10-2 | CASSSRQGDTEAFF
TRBV12-3/TRBV12-4 | CASSLLGQGGGYTF
TRBV7-3 | CASSSTSGPQRYTGELFF
TRBV2 | CASSTQGSSYSNQPQHF
TRBV11-2 | CASSRDEPGETQYF
TRBV5-8 | CASSFGYRGGYTF
TRBV11-3 | CASSPGTPWDNGYTF
TRBV24-1 | CATATDREWHF
TRBV10-3 | CVVQGSSYNEQFF
TRBV19 | CASSPSPGTNYGYTF
TRBV7-6 | CASSLSSGHFMKYF
TRBV10-3 | CATLRGGMGTQYF
TRBV7-8 | CASSFLRRAKTQYF
TRBV4-2 | CASSQAGDRGPNQPQHF
TRBV11-1 | CASSLAQGEQPQHF
TRBV12-3/TRBV12-4 | CASSLWSGPSYEQYF
TRBV6-5 | CASSYDRGHATDTQYF
TRBV2 | CASVRDRGSGNTIYF
TRBV20-1 | CSALTPGNPPEQYF
TRBV2 | CASSASEGSNQPQHF
TRBV10-3 | CATSDPLGGTDTQNF
TRBV10-3 | CAISPGARVNEAFF
TRBV9 | CASSVGGVERSPLHF